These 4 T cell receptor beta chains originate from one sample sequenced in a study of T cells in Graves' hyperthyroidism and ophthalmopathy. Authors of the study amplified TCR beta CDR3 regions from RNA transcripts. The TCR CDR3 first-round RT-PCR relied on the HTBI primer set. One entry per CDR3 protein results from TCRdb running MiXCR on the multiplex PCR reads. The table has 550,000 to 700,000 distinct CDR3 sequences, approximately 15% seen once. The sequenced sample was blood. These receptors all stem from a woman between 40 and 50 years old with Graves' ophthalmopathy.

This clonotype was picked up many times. The DNA of the CDR3 is TGCAGTGCTAGAGATGAGGGGAAACCGGGGAACGAGCAGTACTTC. Encoded protein: CSARDEGKPGNEQYF. This rearrangement joins TRBV20-1 to TRBJ2-7; possibly TRBD1 or TRBD2 for D (5 bases each). This CDR3 has 15 residues. Germline assignment: CDR1 DFQATT and CDR2 SNEGSKA (reference sequence). Trimming removed 0 bases at V and 5 bases at J, with 17 bases between.

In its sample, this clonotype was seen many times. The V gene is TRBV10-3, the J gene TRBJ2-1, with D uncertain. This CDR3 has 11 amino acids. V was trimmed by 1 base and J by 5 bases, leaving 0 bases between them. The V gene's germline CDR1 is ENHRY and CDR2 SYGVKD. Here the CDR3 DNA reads TGTGCCATCAGTGAGTACAATGAGCAGTTCTTC. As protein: CAISEYNEQFF.

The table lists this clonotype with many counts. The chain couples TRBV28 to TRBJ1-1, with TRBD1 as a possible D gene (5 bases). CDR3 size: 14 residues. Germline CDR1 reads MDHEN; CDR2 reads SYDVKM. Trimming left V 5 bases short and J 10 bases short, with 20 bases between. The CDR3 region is CASSDPGQDKGAFF. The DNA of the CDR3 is TGTGCCAGCAGTGACCCCGGGCAGGACAAAGGAGCTTTCTTT.

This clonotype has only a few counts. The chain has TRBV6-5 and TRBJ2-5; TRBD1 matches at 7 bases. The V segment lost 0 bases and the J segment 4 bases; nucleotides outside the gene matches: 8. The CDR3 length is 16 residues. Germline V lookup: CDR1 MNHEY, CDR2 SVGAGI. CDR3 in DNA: TGTGCCAGCAGTTACTCGAACAGGGGTTTGGGAGAGACCCAGTACTTC. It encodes CASSYSNRGLGETQYF.